This TCR beta chain was profiled in a study of PD-1 blockade in classical Hodgkin lymphoma (dated by TCRdb to 2020 to 2021). Broadly, across the study: To define a peripheral blood immune signature of response to PD-1 blockade in classical Hodgkin lymphoma, the study combined TCR beta sequencing with CyTOF.

A word on this clone: This receptor's antigen is unknown. Within one base of it there is no much larger clone, and no base qualities were kept.

The meaning of the sample's time point label: newly diagnosed, previously untreated cHL patient sample. As a comparison group for the relapsed/refractory trial patients, PBMCs were sequenced from patients with newly diagnosed, previously untreated classical Hodgkin lymphoma. Peripheral blood was collected in 8 mL Vacutainer Cell Preparation Tubes, from which PBMCs were isolated by centrifugation and then cryopreserved. What the authors observed across the whole study: The study was restricted to a single clinical trial cohort, and the causes of repertoire differences, possibly disease activity or prior therapy, were left undefined. Baseline TCR diversity was reported as lower in newly diagnosed patients than in healthy donors, and lower still in relapsed/refractory patients.

V is shortened by 2 bases, J by 0 bases, and the region joining them spans 8 bases. Sequences SGHVS (CDR1) and FNYEAQ (CDR2) are obtained from the germline V gene. The CDR3 runs 14 amino acids, cysteine and phenylalanine included. The sequence is cut down to CDR3 DNA, 42 bases in frame from base 1. Genomic DNA was extracted with the Qiagen DNeasy kit from unsorted PBMCs and from negatively selected CD4+ and CD8+ fractions. Amplification of TCR beta CDR3 regions was done by immunoSEQ multiplex PCR with primers that anneal to V and J segments. Amplification bias was minimized using a synthetic immune receptor repertoire, and residual bias was removed computationally after sequencing. The authors' analysis ran thus. Repertoire diversity was quantified as the Shannon entropy index using custom Python scripts. Unsorted, CD4+ and CD8+ repertoires were analyzed separately, except for combined analyses in which CD4+ and CD8+ sequences were merged in silico. TCRdb carries this immuneACCESS record with in-frame sequences only. Its versions omit some clonotypes, under half of them owing to an unresolved V gene in the studies checked, with the rest unexplained. The DNA gave D and trimming, while V, J and clone size come from that table. Across this sample there are 20,000 to 25,000 clones, with roughly 94% seen only once. Together, the top ten hold 4.5% to 6% of the sample.

The sequencing input was peripheral blood mononuclear cells (PBMCs). This TCR was sampled from a human donor with classical Hodgkin lymphoma. The chain is encoded by TRBV7-6 joined to TRBJ2-7, with no reliable assignment of the D segment. The nucleotide sequence reads as follows: TGTGCCAGCAGCTTACAGGCGAGCTCCTACGAGCAGTACTTC. It translates as CASSLQASSYEQYF.